The present T cell receptor beta chain was sequenced within a study of OX40 agonist ivuxolimab in advanced cancers. Concerning the study at large: Ivuxolimab, which targeted the costimulatory receptor OX40 (CD134), was an agonistic, fully human IgG2 monoclonal antibody. A male proportion of around 80% and a mean age of 60 years, ranging from roughly 20 to 80, were recorded for the dose-escalation cohort. Partial responses occurred in three dose-escalation patients, of whom one had hepatocellular carcinoma and two had cutaneous melanoma. The point of sequencing TCRbeta in the periphery was to test whether ivuxolimab changed TCR sequence diversity and drove clonal T-cell expansion. Among the approximately 50 dose-escalation patients, 19 had hepatocellular carcinoma, 15 or so melanoma, 9 renal cell carcinoma and 9 head and neck cancer. The paper covers the monotherapy dose-escalation part of the phase I ivuxolimab trial, which included N ≈ 57 patients. Prior anti-PD-1, anti-PD-L1 or anti-CTLA-4 therapy was permitted, and 40% of dose-escalation patients had received checkpoint inhibitors. Intravenous ivuxolimab was administered to patients every 2 weeks at six dose levels: 0.01, 0.1, 0.3, 1.5, 3 and 10 mg/kg. Here is what the overall study found, with its caveats: After ivuxolimab, more expanded clones were found on average in CD8+ T cells than in CD4+ T cells. In partial responders in the 0.1-3.0 mg/kg groups, normalized peripheral clonal expansion was found to be among the lowest, especially among CD8+ T cells. Which antigens the clonally expanded peripheral T cells were specific for was not determined. Low levels of normalized T-cell clonal expansion were also seen in some patients who did not respond. At doses of 0.1 to 3.0 mg/kg, clonal expansion of both CD4+ and CD8+ T cells in blood was seen between baseline and week 6.

CDR1 and CDR2 (SGHTA, FQGNSA) derive from the germline V gene. After removal of 2 bases from V and 0 bases from J, the junction retains 6 bases not matched to a gene. The CDR3 has 17 amino acids, counting the end cysteine and phenylalanine. CDR3 DNA only is kept here, 51 bases in frame from base 1. As for this clone: Its antigen is unknown. Base qualities are not recorded, but no much larger clone differs from it by a single base.

The trial excluded patients who had a history of autoimmune disease or who were on systemic immunosuppression. In every dose cohort, peripheral blood was drawn for TCR sequencing at baseline, cycle 4 day 1, and cycle 7 day 1. Samples were obtained from an open-label, multicenter, first-in-human phase I dose-escalation trial of ivuxolimab. Adults with locally advanced or metastatic melanoma, renal cell, hepatocellular, or head and neck squamous cell carcinoma were enrolled in the trial. Before TCR sequencing, CD4+ T cells and CD8+ T cells were sorted from peripheral blood as separate populations. Genomic DNA was extracted from sorted cells for sequencing of the TCRbeta CDR3 region. TCRbeta CDR3 regions were sequenced using the immunoSEQ Assay. Sourced from immuneACCESS, this table was stored by TCRdb with only in-frame sequences that have V and J called. A share of the clones is absent; for the studies checked, an unresolved V gene accounts for under half, and the remainder has no known explanation. Here the sample has some 77,000 clones; 90% occur a single time. The ten largest account for approximately 2% of the sample.

This clonotype was obtained from an adult with an advanced solid tumor such as melanoma, head and neck, liver or kidney cancer. This specimen was CD4+ or CD8+ T cells sorted from blood, taken in a trial of the OX40 agonist ivuxolimab. The V and J genes are TRBV7-2 and TRBJ2-3; 9 junctional bases match TRBD2. The CDR3 loop reads CASSLRRGGGSTDTQYF. The bases are TGTGCCAGCAGCTTAAGGCGGGGGGGCGGGAGCACAGATACGCAGTATTTT.